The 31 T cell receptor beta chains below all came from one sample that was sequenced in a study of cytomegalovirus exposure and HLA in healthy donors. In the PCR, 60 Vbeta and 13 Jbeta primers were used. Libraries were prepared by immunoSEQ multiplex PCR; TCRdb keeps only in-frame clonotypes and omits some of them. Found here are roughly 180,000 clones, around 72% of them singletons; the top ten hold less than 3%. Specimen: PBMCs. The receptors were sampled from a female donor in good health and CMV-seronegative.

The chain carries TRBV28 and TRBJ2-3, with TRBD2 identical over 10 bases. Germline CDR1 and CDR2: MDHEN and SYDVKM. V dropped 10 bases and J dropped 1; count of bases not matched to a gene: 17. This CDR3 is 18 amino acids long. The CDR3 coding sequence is TGTGCCATAAGACCGGGACTAGCGAATTTATGGGGCACAGATACGCAGTATTTT. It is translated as CAIRPGLANLWGTDTQYF.

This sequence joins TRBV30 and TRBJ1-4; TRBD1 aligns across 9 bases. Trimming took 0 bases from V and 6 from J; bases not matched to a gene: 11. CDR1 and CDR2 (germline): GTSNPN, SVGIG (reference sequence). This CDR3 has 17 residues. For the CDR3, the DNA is TGTGCCTGGAGTGTTTCGGGGACAGGGTACGGGGATGAAAAACTGTTTTTT. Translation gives CAWSVSGTGYGDEKLFF.

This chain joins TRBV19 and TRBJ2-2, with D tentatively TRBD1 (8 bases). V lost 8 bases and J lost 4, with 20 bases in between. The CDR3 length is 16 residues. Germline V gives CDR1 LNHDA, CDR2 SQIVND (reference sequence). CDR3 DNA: TGTGCCAGTCGGGGGGCGCAGGGGGCGGCCACCGGGGAGCTGTTTTTT. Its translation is CASRGAQGAATGELFF.

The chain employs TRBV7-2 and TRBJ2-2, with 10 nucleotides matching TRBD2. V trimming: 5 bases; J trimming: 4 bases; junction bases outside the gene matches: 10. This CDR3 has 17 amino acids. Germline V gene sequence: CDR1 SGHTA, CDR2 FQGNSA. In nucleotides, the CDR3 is TGTGCCAGCAGCCCGTCCTCAGCGGGGGGGCTCACCGGGGAGCTGTTTTTT. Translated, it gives CASSPSSAGGLTGELFF.

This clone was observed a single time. As DNA, the CDR3 is TGTGCCGAAAGCAAGCGAGGCGGCACAGATACGCAGTATTTT. It codes for CAESKRGGTDTQYF. This chain connects TRBV28 to TRBJ2-3; D ambiguous. The V end was cut by 11 bases, the J end by 1 base, with 16 bases between. Germline CDR1 is MDHEN and CDR2 is SYDVKM. The CDR3 consists of 14 residues.

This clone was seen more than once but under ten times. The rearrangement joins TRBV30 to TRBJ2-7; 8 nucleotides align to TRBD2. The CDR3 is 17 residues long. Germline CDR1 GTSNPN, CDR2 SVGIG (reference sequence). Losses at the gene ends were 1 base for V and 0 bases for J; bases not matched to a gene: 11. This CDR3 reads CAWSDPFSGESSYEQYF. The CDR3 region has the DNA TGTGCCTGGAGTGACCCTTTTAGCGGGGAGAGCTCCTACGAGCAGTACTTC.

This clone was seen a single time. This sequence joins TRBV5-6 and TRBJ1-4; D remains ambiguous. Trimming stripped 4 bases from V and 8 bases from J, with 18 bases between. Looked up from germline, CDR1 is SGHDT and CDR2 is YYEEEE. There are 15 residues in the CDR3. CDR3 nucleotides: TGTGCCAGCAGCCCCCGGACTAACCAAGGGGAAAAACTGTTTTTT. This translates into CASSPRTNQGEKLFF.

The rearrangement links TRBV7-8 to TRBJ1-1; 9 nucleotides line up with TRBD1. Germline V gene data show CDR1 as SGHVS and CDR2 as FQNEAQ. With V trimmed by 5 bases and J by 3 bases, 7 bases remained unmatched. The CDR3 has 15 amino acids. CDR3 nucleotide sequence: TGTGCCAGCAGCGCAAAGACAGGGGGTCACACTGAAGCTTTCTTT. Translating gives CASSAKTGGHTEAFF. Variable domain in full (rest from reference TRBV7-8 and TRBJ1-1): GAGVSQSPRYKVAKRGQDVALRCDPISGHVSLFWYQQALGQGPEFLTYFQNEAQLDKSGLPSDRFFAERPEGSVSTLKIQRTQQEDSAVYLCASSAKTGGHTEAFFGQGTRLTVV.

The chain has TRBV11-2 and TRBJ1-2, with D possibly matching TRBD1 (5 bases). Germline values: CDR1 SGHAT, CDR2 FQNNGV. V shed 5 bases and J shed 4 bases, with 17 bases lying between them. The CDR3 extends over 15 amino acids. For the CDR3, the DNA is TGTGCCAGCAGCCCCCACATGGGGGGGGGCTATGGCTACACCTTC. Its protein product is CASSPHMGGGYGYTF.

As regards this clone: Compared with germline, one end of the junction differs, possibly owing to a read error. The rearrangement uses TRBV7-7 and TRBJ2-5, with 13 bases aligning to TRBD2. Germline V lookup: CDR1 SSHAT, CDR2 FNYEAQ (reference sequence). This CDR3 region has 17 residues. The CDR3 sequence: CASSLATSGGPQETQYF. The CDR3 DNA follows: TGTGCTAGCAGCTTAGCGACTAGCGGGGGGCCACAAGAGACCCAGTACTTC.

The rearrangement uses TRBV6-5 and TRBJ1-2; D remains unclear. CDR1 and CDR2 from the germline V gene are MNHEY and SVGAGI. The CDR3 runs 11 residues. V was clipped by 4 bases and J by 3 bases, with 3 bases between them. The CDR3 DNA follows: TGTGCCAGCAGTTCGTACTATGGCTACACCTTC. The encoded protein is CASSSYYGYTF.

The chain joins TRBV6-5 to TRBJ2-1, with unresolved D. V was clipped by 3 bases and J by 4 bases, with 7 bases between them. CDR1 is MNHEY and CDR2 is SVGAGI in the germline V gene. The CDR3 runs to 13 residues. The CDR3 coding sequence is TGTGCCAGCAGTTATGTCAGGTACAATGAGCAGTTCTTC. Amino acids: CASSYVRYNEQFF.

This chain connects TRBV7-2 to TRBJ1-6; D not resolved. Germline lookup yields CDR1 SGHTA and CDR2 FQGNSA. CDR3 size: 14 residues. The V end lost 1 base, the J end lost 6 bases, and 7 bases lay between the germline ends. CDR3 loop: CASSLGGINSPLHF. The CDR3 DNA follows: TGTGCCAGCAGCTTAGGCGGAATTAATTCACCCCTCCACTTT.

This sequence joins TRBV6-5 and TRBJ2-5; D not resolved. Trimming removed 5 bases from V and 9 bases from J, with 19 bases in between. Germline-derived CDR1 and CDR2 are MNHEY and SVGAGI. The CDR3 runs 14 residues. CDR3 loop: CASSMVLMSWAQYF. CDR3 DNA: TGTGCCAGCAGTATGGTACTAATGTCATGGGCCCAGTACTTC.

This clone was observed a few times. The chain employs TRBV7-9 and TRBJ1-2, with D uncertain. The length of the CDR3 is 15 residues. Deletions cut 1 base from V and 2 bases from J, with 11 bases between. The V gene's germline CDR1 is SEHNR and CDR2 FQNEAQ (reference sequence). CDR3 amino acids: CASSLGNRQNYGYTF. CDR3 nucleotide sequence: TGTGCCAGCAGCTTAGGTAACCGCCAGAACTATGGCTACACCTTC. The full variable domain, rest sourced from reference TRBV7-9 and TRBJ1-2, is DTGVSQNPRHKITKRGQNVTFRCDPISEHNRLYWYRQTLGQGPEFLTYFQNEAQLEKSRLLSDRFSAERPKGSFSTLEIQRTEQGDSAMYLCASSLGNRQNYGYTFGSGTRLTVV.

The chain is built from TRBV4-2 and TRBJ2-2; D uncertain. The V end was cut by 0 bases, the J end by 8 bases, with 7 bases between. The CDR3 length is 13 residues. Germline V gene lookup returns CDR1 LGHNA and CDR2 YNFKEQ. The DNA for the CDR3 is TGTGCCAGCAGCCAAGATCAGGTGGGGGAGCTGTTTTTT. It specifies CASSQDQVGELFF.

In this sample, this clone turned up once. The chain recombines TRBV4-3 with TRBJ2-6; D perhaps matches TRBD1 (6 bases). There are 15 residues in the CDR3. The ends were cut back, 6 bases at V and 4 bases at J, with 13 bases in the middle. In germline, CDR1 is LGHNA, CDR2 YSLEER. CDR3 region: CASRQGLGGANVLTF. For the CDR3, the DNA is TGCGCCAGCAGACAGGGATTGGGAGGGGCCAACGTCCTGACTTTC.

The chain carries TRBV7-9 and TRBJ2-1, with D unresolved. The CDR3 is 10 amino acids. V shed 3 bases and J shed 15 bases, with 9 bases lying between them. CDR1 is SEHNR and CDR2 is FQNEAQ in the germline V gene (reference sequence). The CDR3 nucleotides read TGTGCCAGCAGCTTTGGCCCGGGGTTCTTC. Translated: CASSFGPGFF.

The CDR3, as DNA: TGTGCCAGCAGCTTACAGGGGGCGCAGGATGAGCAGTTCTTC. Its protein product is CASSLQGAQDEQFF. The gene calls are TRBV11-2 and TRBJ2-1; 8 nucleotides line up with TRBD1. The junction had 5 bases not matched to a gene; V was cut back by 2 bases and J by 8 bases. The CDR3 runs to 14 residues. Germline loops: CDR1 SGHAT, CDR2 FQNNGV.

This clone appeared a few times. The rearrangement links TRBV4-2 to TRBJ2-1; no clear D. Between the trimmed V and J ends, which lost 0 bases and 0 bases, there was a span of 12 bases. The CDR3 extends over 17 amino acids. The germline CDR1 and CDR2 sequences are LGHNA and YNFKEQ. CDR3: CASSQEGPASSYNEQFF. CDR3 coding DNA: TGTGCCAGCAGCCAAGAGGGCCCTGCAAGCTCCTACAATGAGCAGTTCTTC.

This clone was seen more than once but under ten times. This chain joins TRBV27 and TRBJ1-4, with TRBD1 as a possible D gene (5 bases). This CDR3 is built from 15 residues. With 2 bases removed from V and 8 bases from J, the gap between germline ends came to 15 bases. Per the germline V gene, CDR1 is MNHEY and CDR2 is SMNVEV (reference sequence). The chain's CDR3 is CASSLDRRDREKLFF. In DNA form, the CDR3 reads TGTGCCAGCAGTTTAGATCGCAGGGATAGGGAAAAACTGTTTTTT.

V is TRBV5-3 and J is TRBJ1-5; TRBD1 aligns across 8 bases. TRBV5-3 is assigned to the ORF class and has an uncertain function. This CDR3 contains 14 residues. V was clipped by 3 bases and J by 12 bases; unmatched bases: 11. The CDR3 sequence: CARSSGQALESQHF. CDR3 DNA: TGTGCCAGAAGCTCGGGACAGGCCCTTGAAAGCCAGCATTTT.

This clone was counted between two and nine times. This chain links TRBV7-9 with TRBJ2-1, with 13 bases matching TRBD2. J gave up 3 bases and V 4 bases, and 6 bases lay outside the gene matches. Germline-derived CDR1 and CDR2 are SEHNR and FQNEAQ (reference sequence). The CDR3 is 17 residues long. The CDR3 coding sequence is TGTGCCAGCAGCTCCGAACTAGCGGGGGGGCGCTACAATGAGCAGTTCTTC. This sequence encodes CASSSELAGGRYNEQFF.

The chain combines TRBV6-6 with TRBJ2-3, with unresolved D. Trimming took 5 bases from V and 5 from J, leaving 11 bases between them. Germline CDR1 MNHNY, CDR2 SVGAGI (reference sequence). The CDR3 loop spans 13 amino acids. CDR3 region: CASSHLNLDTQYF. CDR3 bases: TGTGCCAGCAGTCACCTAAACCTAGATACGCAGTATTTT.

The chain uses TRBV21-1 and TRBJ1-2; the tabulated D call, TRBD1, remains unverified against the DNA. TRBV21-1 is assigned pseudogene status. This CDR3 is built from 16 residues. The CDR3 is CASSKPGHTKNYGYTF. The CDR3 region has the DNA TGTGCCAGCAGCAAACCCGGACACACTAAAAACTATGGCTACACCTTC.

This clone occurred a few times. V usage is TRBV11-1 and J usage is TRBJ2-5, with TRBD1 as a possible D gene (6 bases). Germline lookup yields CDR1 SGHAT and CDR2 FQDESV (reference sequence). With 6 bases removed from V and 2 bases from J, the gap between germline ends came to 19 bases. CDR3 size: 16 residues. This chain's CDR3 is CASSPRTAYTQETQYF. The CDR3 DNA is TGTGCCAGCAGTCCGAGGACAGCTTACACTCAAGAGACCCAGTACTTC.

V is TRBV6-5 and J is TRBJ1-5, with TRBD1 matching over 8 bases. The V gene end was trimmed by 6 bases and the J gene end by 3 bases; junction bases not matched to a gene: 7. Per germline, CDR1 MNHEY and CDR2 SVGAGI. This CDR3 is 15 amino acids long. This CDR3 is CASRVDRGDNQPQHF. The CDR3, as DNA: TGTGCCAGCAGAGTAGACAGGGGCGACAATCAGCCCCAGCATTTT.

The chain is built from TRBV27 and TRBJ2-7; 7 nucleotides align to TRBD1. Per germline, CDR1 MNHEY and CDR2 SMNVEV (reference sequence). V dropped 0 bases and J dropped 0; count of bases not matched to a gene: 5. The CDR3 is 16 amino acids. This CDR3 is CASSLSTGTVSYEQYF. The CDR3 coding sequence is TGTGCCAGCAGTTTATCGACGGGGACAGTCTCCTACGAGCAGTACTTC.

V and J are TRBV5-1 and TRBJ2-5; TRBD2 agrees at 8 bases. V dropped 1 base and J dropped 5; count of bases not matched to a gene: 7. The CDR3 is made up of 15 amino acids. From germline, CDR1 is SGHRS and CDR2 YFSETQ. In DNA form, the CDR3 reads TGCGCCAGCAGCTTGATCCGGGGGGGCCAGGAGACCCAGTACTTC. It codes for CASSLIRGGQETQYF.

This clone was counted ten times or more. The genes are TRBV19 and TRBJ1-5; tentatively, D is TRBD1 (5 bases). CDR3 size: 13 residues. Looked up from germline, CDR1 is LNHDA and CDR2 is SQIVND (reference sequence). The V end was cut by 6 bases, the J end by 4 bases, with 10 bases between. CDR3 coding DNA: TGTGCCAGTAGGGGACTTTTAAATCAGCCCCAGCATTTT. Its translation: CASRGLLNQPQHF.

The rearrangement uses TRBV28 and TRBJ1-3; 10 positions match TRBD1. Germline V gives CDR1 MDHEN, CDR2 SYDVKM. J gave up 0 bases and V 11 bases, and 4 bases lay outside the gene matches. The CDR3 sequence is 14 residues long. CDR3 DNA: TGTGCCGCGACAGGGGGCGGCTCTGGAAACACCATATATTTT. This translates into CAATGGGSGNTIYF.